Listed below are T cell receptor beta chains from one sample, sequenced in a study of cytomegalovirus exposure and HLA in healthy donors. Assay: immunoSEQ multiplex PCR; the TCRdb copy retains only in-frame clones and omits some. The table records around 150,000 clones, around 81% of them present only once. Sequenced: PBMCs. Receptor source: a man aged 50 to 59 in good health and CMV-seronegative. Both conserved end residues are part of each CDR3. D genes are given only for firm matches. Clone sizes are given selectively: once, few, many, or a class where the clone is expanded.

clone_size j_call v_call d_call cdr3_aa cdr3_nt
- TRBJ2-5 TRBV4-2 TRBD1 CASSYRDRGQETQYF TGTGCCAGCAGCTACAGGGACAGGGGGCAAGAGACCCAGTACTTC
- TRBJ2-7 TRBV5-4 - CASSAGGLGTYEQYF TGTGCCAGCAGCGCAGGGGGACTGGGGACCTACGAGCAGTACTTC
- TRBJ2-3 TRBV11-3 TRBD2 CASGLAGGSADTQYF TGTGCCAGCGGGCTAGCGGGGGGTAGCGCAGATACGCAGTATTTT
once TRBJ2-3 TRBV6-5 - CTAGRTDTQYF TGTACGGCGGGAAGGACAGATACGCAGTATTTT
once TRBJ1-2 TRBV6-1 - CASSSGSYGYTF TGTGCCAGCAGTAGCGGGTCCTATGGCTACACCTTC
- TRBJ2-3 TRBV25-1 TRBD1 CASSAIPGQGIADTQYF TGTGCCAGCAGTGCTATTCCGGGACAGGGGATCGCGGATACGCAGTATTTT
- TRBJ2-7 TRBV5-5 - CASSLVGSSYEQYF TGTGCCAGCAGCTTGGTGGGCAGCTCCTACGAGCAGTACTTC
- TRBJ1-2 TRBV27 TRBD1 CASSGRTGDGYTF TGTGCCAGCAGTGGGCGGACAGGAGATGGCTACACCTTC
- TRBJ1-4 TRBV5-1 TRBD1 CASSAGQVATNEKLFF TGCGCCAGCAGCGCGGGACAGGTTGCAACTAATGAAAAACTGTTTTTT
- TRBJ1-3 TRBV2 TRBD1 CASSETGQGSNTIYF TGTGCCAGCAGTGAGACGGGACAGGGGTCAAACACCATATATTTT
- TRBJ2-6 TRBV5-1 TRBD1 CASSWRTGSGANVLTF TGCGCCAGCAGCTGGAGGACAGGGTCTGGGGCCAACGTCCTGACTTTC
- TRBJ1-2 TRBV28 - CASKEVGSRANYGYTF TGTGCCAGCAAGGAGGTGGGGAGCCGGGCTAACTATGGCTACACCTTC
- TRBJ1-4 TRBV9 - CASSVEGGREKLFF TGTGCCAGCAGCGTAGAGGGAGGTCGAGAAAAACTGTTTTTT
- TRBJ2-1 TRBV19 TRBD1 CASSSQTGTEQFF TGTGCCAGTAGTTCCCAGACAGGGACGGAGCAGTTCTTC
- TRBJ1-4 TRBV18 - CASSPRQDNEKLFF TGTGCCAGCTCACCCCGACAGGATAATGAAAAACTGTTTTTT
- TRBJ2-1 TRBV28 TRBD2 CASSLALGLAGYNEQFF TGTGCCAGCAGTTTAGCCCTGGGACTAGCGGGGTACAATGAGCAGTTCTTC
once TRBJ1-4 TRBV28 TRBD1 CASSSQGAREKLFF TGTGCCAGCAGTTCACAGGGGGCGCGTGAAAAACTGTTTTTT
- TRBJ2-3 TRBV5-1 - CASSSYGEVTDTQYF TGCGCCAGCAGCTCCTACGGGGAGGTCACAGATACGCAGTATTTT
- TRBJ2-2 TRBV7-2 - CASRTTGNTGELFF TGTGCCAGCAGAACGACAGGGAACACCGGGGAGCTGTTTTTT
- TRBJ2-7 TRBV6-6 TRBD1 CASTPGQGVPEQYF TGTGCCAGCACCCCGGGACAGGGTGTTCCCGAGCAGTACTTC
few TRBJ2-7 TRBV11-2 - CASSLTSSYEQYF TGTGCCAGCAGCTTAACTAGCTCCTACGAGCAGTACTTC
- TRBJ1-1 TRBV13 - CASSPRDIVTEAFF TGTGCCAGCAGTCCGAGGGACATCGTCACTGAAGCTTTCTTT
- TRBJ1-2 TRBV5-1 TRBD1 CASSLGQGVNLNYGYTF TGCGCCAGCAGCCTCGGACAGGGTGTGAACTTGAACTATGGCTACACCTTC
- TRBJ2-5 TRBV30 - CAWTRVSGLQETQYF TGTGCCTGGACCCGTGTCTCAGGGCTTCAAGAGACCCAGTACTTC
- TRBJ2-2 TRBV5-1 - CASSLPTGNTGELFF TGCGCCAGCAGCTTACCGACTGGGAACACCGGGGAGCTGTTTTTT
- TRBJ1-2 TRBV2 - CASSVDRRISGYTF TGTGCCAGCAGTGTAGACAGGAGAATCAGTGGCTACACCTTC
- TRBJ1-1 TRBV18 TRBD1 CASSPRTGNTEAFF TGTGCCAGCTCACCTCGGACAGGGAACACTGAAGCTTTCTTT
- TRBJ2-3 TRBV9 - CASSVQVQATDTQYF TGTGCCAGCAGCGTCCAGGTACAGGCCACAGATACGCAGTATTTT
- TRBJ1-3 TRBV30 - CAWEYRAVSHF TGTGCCTGGGAGTACAGGGCCGTTTCACATTTT
- TRBJ2-7 TRBV11-3 - CASSSLVRDKTYEQYF TGTGCCAGCAGCTCCCTCGTCCGGGACAAGACCTACGAGCAGTACTTC
- TRBJ2-1 TRBV2 - CASRRGFPEQFF TGTGCCAGCAGGCGGGGTTTTCCTGAGCAGTTCTTC
- TRBJ2-1 TRBV19 TRBD1 CASKLRGSYNEQFF TGTGCCAGTAAGCTCAGGGGGTCCTACAATGAGCAGTTCTTC
- TRBJ2-7 TRBV4-1 - CASSQEIARYYEQYF TGCGCCAGCAGCCAAGAAATAGCGCGGTACTACGAGCAGTACTTC
- TRBJ2-2 TRBV11-3 - CASSPVNTGELFF TGTGCCAGCAGTCCGGTGAACACCGGGGAGCTGTTTTTT
- TRBJ1-2 TRBV6-1 - CASSQQGGGYGYTF TGTGCCAGCAGTCAACAGGGCGGAGGCTATGGCTACACCTTC
- TRBJ2-2 TRBV29-1 TRBD1 CSVELRTGASTGELFF TGCAGCGTTGAGTTAAGGACAGGGGCTTCCACCGGGGAGCTGTTTTTT
- TRBJ1-3 TRBV6-6 - CASSYSTGSGNTIYF TGTGCCAGCAGTTACTCGACTGGCTCTGGAAACACCATATATTTT
- TRBJ2-1 TRBV29-1 TRBD2 CSVGLAGGHNEQFF TGCAGCGTAGGACTAGCGGGAGGGCACAATGAGCAGTTCTTC
- TRBJ1-2 TRBV5-5 TRBD1 CASSPPTGGFGYTF TGTGCCAGCAGCCCCCCGACAGGGGGCTTTGGCTACACCTTC
- TRBJ2-7 TRBV11-2 TRBD1 CASSWGQGSYEQYF TGTGCCAGCAGCTGGGGACAGGGGTCCTACGAGCAGTACTTC
few TRBJ2-5 TRBV5-6 TRBD2 CASSLGASGGHQETQYF TGTGCCAGCAGCTTGGGGGCTAGCGGGGGGCACCAAGAGACCCAGTACTTC
once TRBJ1-1 TRBV25-1 - CASSGDGQEAFF TGTGCCAGCAGCGGCGATGGACAGGAAGCTTTCTTT
- TRBJ1-1 TRBV7-9 - CASSLGQSNTEAFF TGTGCCAGCAGCTTAGGGCAGTCCAACACTGAAGCTTTCTTT
- TRBJ2-1 TRBV20-1 - CSARQGSEQFF TGCAGTGCTAGACAGGGATCCGAGCAGTTCTTC